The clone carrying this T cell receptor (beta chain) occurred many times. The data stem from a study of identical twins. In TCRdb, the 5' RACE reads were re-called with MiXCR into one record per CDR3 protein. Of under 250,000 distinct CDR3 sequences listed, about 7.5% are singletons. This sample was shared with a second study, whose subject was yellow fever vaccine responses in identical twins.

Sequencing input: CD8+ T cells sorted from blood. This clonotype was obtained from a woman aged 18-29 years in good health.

The CDR3 sequence: CASSHVDTGTSRYEQYF. The DNA for the CDR3 is TGCGCCAGCAGCCATGTAGATACGGGGACTAGTCGGTACGAGCAGTACTTC. This chain uses TRBV4-1 with TRBJ2-7, with 8 bases identical to TRBD2. The CDR3 is 17 residues long. The V gene end was trimmed by 3 bases and the J gene end by 4 bases; junction bases not matched to a gene: 14. Looked up from germline, CDR1 is MGHRA and CDR2 is YSYEKL.